This T cell receptor beta chain emerged from a study of blood T cell repertoires in COVID-19. Study details: Donors in the United States, Italy and Spain gave samples during acute or convalescent COVID-19. PBMCs, B-cell-depleted T cells, or T cells were the source of the cDNA or gDNA that made up the material.

This CDR3 contains 14 residues. The germline gives CDR1 KGHDR, CDR2 SFDVKD. V gave up 5 bases and J gave up 4 bases, with 12 bases separating them. Profiled with immunoSEQ multiplex PCR; TCRdb holds only in-frame clones, not every one. In the table there are over 45,000 clones, roughly 85% of which are singletons. The sequencing input was peripheral blood. The TCR was taken from a human donor in a cohort sampled during active COVID-19. This sequence joins TRBV24-1 and TRBJ2-3; D is ambiguous. This CDR3 reads CATSGHSRADTQYF. In nucleotides, the CDR3 is TGTGCCACCAGTGGACACTCTCGAGCAGATACGCAGTATTTT.